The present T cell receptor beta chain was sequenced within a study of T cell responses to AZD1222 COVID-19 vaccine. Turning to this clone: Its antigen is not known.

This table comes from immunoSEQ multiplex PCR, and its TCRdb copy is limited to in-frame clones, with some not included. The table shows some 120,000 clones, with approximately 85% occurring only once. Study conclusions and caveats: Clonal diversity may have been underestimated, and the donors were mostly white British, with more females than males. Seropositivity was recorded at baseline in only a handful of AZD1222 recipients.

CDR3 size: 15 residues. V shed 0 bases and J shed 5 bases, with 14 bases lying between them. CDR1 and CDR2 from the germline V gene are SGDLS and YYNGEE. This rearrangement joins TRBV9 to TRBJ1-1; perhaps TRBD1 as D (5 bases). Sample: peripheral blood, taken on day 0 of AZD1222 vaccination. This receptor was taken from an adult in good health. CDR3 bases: TGTGCCAGCAGCGTAGTAGGTGGGGGGTGGACTGAAGCTTTCTTT. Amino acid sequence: CASSVVGGGWTEAFF.